The present TCR beta chain was sequenced within a study of CD8 T cells in Susac syndrome. V dropped 8 bases and J dropped 7 bases, with 17 bases sitting between them. The CDR3 totals 14 residues. Germline V gene data show CDR1 as LGHDT and CDR2 as YNNKEL (reference sequence). The TEMRA cells underwent FACS enrichment, while the CD8+ and CD4+ T cells underwent negative isolation. Reverse transcription of roughly 0.45 to 1 ug RNA was performed with random hexamers. TCRdb analysed the immunoSEQ multiplex PCR reads with MiXCR anew, one entry per CDR3 protein. The data show approximately 110,000 distinct CDR3 sequences, just under 95% seen once.

The sequence was collected from a human donor in good health. This rearrangement joins TRBV3-1 to TRBJ1-4, with a weak D call TRBD1 (5 bases). The specimen sequenced was CD4+ T cells from PBMCs. Here the CDR3 DNA reads TGTGCCAGCGGGGGGACGGCCATGGGTGAAAAACTGTTTTTT. Protein: CASGGTAMGEKLFF.